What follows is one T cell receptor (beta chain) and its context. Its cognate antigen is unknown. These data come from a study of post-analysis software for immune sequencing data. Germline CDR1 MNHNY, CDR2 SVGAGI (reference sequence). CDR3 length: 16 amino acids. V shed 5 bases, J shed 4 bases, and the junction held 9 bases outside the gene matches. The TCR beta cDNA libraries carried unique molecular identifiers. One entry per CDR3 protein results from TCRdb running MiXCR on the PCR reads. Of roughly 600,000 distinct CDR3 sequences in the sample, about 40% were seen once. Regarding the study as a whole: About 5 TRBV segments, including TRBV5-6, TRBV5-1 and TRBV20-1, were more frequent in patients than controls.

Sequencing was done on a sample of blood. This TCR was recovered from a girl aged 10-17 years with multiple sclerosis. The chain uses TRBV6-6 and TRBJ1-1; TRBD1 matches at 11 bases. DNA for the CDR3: TGTGCCAGCAGTAAGTCGACGGGACAGGGGGTCACTGAAGCTTTCTTT. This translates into CASSKSTGQGVTEAFF.